One sample yielded the 30 T cell receptor beta chains listed below, sequenced in a study of identical twins. TCRdb itself ran the 5' RACE reads through MiXCR, one entry per CDR3 protein. The sample carries roughly 570,000 distinct CDR3 sequences, 9% to 10% recorded once. These sequences were also reported in another study, on yellow fever vaccine responses in identical twins.

The sequenced material came from PBMCs. The source of these receptors is a woman aged 18-29 years in good health.

This clonotype appeared a few times. The J gene is TRBJ2-7, the V gene TRBV6-1, with TRBD1 matching over 7 bases. The CDR3 totals 14 residues. The ends lost 7 bases at V and 4 bases at J; junction bases unmatched: 10. Germline CDR1 reads MNHNS; CDR2 reads SASEGT. The CDR3 bases are TGTGCCAGCAACCACAGGGGCCTTCCTTACGAGCAGTACTTC. The encoded protein is CASNHRGLPYEQYF.

This clonotype came up a few times. The V call is TRBV30, the J call TRBJ2-1; 12 bases are shared with TRBD2. V shed 2 bases and J 11 bases; nucleotides not matched to a gene: 10. This CDR3 spans 15 amino acids. From germline, CDR1 is GTSNPN and CDR2 SVGIG (reference sequence). Here the CDR3 reads CAWSSLAGGHRKQFF. In nucleotides, the CDR3 is TGTGCCTGGAGTTCGCTAGCGGGAGGGCATCGAAAGCAGTTCTTC. The full variable domain, its missing parts supplied by reference TRBV30 and TRBJ2-1, is SQTIHQWPATLVQPVGSPLSLECTVEGTSNPNLYWYRQAAGRGLQLLFYSVGIGQISSEVPQNLSASRPQDRQFILSSKKLLLSDSGFYLCAWSSLAGGHRKQFFGPGTRLTVL.

This clonotype was seen repeatedly, ten times or more. The chain joins TRBV4-3 to TRBJ2-7; a possible D gene is TRBD2 (6 bases). Germline CDR1 is LGHNA and CDR2 is YSLEER. Trimming cost V 1 base and J 3 bases, with 10 bases left between them. CDR3 length equals 14 residues. The CDR3 reads CASSQGSGHYEQYF. The CDR3 DNA follows: TGCGCCAGCAGCCAAGGTAGCGGACACTACGAGCAGTACTTC.

The chain is built from TRBV5-6 and TRBJ2-2; the D call may be TRBD1 or TRBD2 (5 bases each). The CDR3 totals 16 residues. The V gene lost 2 bases and the J gene lost 1 base, with 12 bases spanning the gap. The V gene's germline CDR1 is SGHDT and CDR2 YYEEEE. CDR3 sequence: CASSLSGTMNTGELFF. The CDR3 DNA sequence: TGTGCCAGCAGCTTATCCGGGACCATGAACACCGGGGAGCTGTTTTTT.

This clonotype was recorded a few times. The J gene is TRBJ2-1, the V gene TRBV15, with D perhaps assigned TRBD1 or TRBD2 (6 bases each). This CDR3 region has 15 residues. Per germline, CDR1 LNHNV and CDR2 YYDKDF (reference sequence). V shed 0 bases and J shed 5 bases, with 11 bases lying between them. The CDR3, as DNA: TGTGCCACCAGCAGAGACCCGGGGGCCAACAATGAGCAGTTCTTC. This gives the protein CATSRDPGANNEQFF.

The chain recombines TRBV20-1 with TRBJ2-7; D may be TRBD2 (6 bases). The CDR3 totals 13 residues. CDR1 and CDR2 (germline): DFQATT, SNEGSKA (reference sequence). This CDR3 is CSRRGGSDYEQYF. CDR3 in DNA: TGCAGCCGGCGGGGCGGTTCTGACTACGAGCAGTACTTC.

The chain links TRBV4-1 to TRBJ2-1; D may be TRBD1 (5 bases). Trimming stripped 0 bases from V and 5 bases from J, with 14 bases between. This CDR3 comprises 16 residues. Germline lookup yields CDR1 MGHRA and CDR2 YSYEKL. The DNA of the CDR3 is TGCGCCAGCAGCCAAGATCTTGACAGCTCGGACAATGAGCAGTTCTTC. Its protein is CASSQDLDSSDNEQFF.

This clonotype was found many times. The chain has TRBV27 and TRBJ2-7; 7 bases map to TRBD1. Trimming at V came to 4 bases and at J to 2 bases, leaving 8 bases not matched to a gene. The CDR3 sequence is 15 residues long. Germline CDR1 is MNHEY and CDR2 is SMNVEV (reference sequence). The CDR3 is CASSSDRDFTYEQYF. CDR3 sequence (DNA): TGTGCCAGCAGTTCTGACAGGGATTTTACCTACGAGCAGTACTTC.

This chain joins TRBV6-1 and TRBJ2-7; D is possibly TRBD1 (5 bases). The CDR3 consists of 13 residues. The V gene's germline CDR1 is MNHNS and CDR2 SASEGT. The ends were cut back, 7 bases at V and 4 bases at J, with 14 bases in the middle. This CDR3 is CASKRTQGYEQYF. In nucleotides, the CDR3 is TGTGCCAGCAAACGAACCCAGGGATACGAGCAGTACTTC.

V gene TRBV3-1 combines with J gene TRBJ2-3; D may be TRBD2 (6 bases). Deletions cut 2 bases from V and 4 bases from J, with 10 bases between. Looked up from germline, CDR1 is LGHDT and CDR2 is YNNKEL (reference sequence). CDR3 length: 14 residues. CDR3 DNA sequence: TGTGCCAGCAGCCAACCGGGACTTGCAGATACGCAGTATTTT. It specifies CASSQPGLADTQYF.

To note about this clonotype: This clone may be a read error of a much larger clone one base away. The chain carries TRBV29-1 and TRBJ2-1; no definite D call. Germline CDR1 is SQVTM and CDR2 is ANQGSEA. Trimming shortened V by 7 bases and J by 5 bases, and 3 bases separated the two germline ends. The CDR3 sequence is 9 residues long. CDR3 DNA: TGCAGCGGGGACAATGAGCAGTTCTTC. The encoded protein is CSGDNEQFF.

On this clonotype: A much larger clone differs from this one at a single base, so this may be a read error. V gene TRBV5-1 combines with J gene TRBJ2-2; possible D gene TRBD2, 6 bases. CDR1 is SGHRS, CDR2 YFSETQ, per germline. Trimming left V 2 bases short and J 6 bases short, with 14 bases between. The CDR3 totals 15 residues. CDR3 sequence: CASSFPGEDSGELFF. The CDR3, as DNA: TGCGCCAGCAGCTTCCCGGGAGAGGACTCCGGGGAGCTGTTTTTT.

The chain has TRBV6-1 and TRBJ2-3, with 8 bases that match TRBD1. This CDR3 has 17 residues. Germline V lookup: CDR1 MNHNS, CDR2 SASEGT. V lost 11 bases and J lost 1; bases outside the gene matches: 17. The CDR3 loop reads CAASRQGIGTGTDTQYF. The CDR3 DNA reads as TGTGCCGCATCAAGACAGGGGATTGGGACTGGCACAGATACGCAGTATTTT.

The V gene is TRBV7-3, the J gene TRBJ2-2; D may match TRBD1 or TRBD2 (6 bases each). Trimming took off 7 bases at V and 5 bases at J, with 14 bases between the two ends. The length of the CDR3 is 14 residues. The germline V gene has CDR1 SGHTA and CDR2 FQGTGA. CDR3 in DNA: TGTGCCAGCAACCGAGGGGGGAAAACCGGGGAGCTGTTTTTT. This sequence encodes CASNRGGKTGELFF.

This clonotype was observed many times. This chain joins TRBV5-5 and TRBJ2-7; 9 bases are shared with TRBD1. Losses at the gene ends were 3 bases for V and 5 bases for J; bases not matched to a gene: 6. The CDR3 has 14 amino acids. Germline CDR1 is SGHKS and CDR2 is YYEKEE (reference sequence). CDR3 DNA sequence: TGTGCCAGCAGCTGGGACAGGGCTTGGGACGAGCAGTACTTC. This encodes CASSWDRAWDEQYF.

The chain uses TRBV20-1 and TRBJ2-3; 7 bases match TRBD2. The CDR3 is made up of 15 amino acids. V shed 6 bases, J shed 4 bases, and the junction held 13 bases outside the gene matches. Per the germline V gene, CDR1 is DFQATT and CDR2 is SNEGSKA (reference sequence). This CDR3 is CSAAPGRGRADTQYF. For the CDR3, the DNA is TGCAGTGCCGCGCCTGGGAGGGGAAGAGCAGATACGCAGTATTTT.

Only a few counts were recorded for this clonotype. CDR3 coding DNA: TGTGCCAGCAGCTTCGCCCCCGAGATAGCGGCAGGCTCCAATGAGCAGTTCTTC. This codes for CASSFAPEIAAGSNEQFF. This rearrangement joins TRBV7-2 to TRBJ2-1, with D possibly TRBD2 on 6 matching bases. The germline V and J ends were trimmed by 3 bases and 6 bases, with 24 bases remaining between them. Germline CDR1 and CDR2: SGHTA and FQGNSA. The CDR3 runs to 18 residues.

The chain recombines TRBV12-2 with TRBJ2-2. TRBV12-2 is reported as a pseudogene. The CDR3 spans 13 residues. The CDR3 region is CASRLEAAGELFF. The CDR3, as DNA: TGTGCAAGTCGCTTAGAGGCGGCCGGGGAGCTGTTTTTT.

The chain is built from TRBV6-5 and TRBJ2-2; D unclear. Trimming removed 3 bases from V and 1 base from J, with 6 bases in between. From germline, CDR1 is MNHEY and CDR2 SVGAGI. This CDR3 has 14 residues. CDR3 sequence (DNA): TGTGCCAGCAGTTATGCAAGGAACACCGGGGAGCTGTTTTTT. It codes for CASSYARNTGELFF.

This clonotype was counted many times. The chain combines TRBV27 with TRBJ2-6; D is unresolved. V was pared by 6 bases and J by 4 bases, with 13 bases between. This CDR3 has 15 amino acids. Looked up from germline, CDR1 is MNHEY and CDR2 is SMNVEV (reference sequence). The CDR3 spells CASSTILGGANVLTF. Written as DNA, the CDR3 is TGTGCCAGCAGCACAATTCTCGGAGGGGCCAACGTCCTGACTTTC.

This clonotype was seen more than once but under ten times. The chain recombines TRBV4-2 with TRBJ2-2; TRBD2 is a possible D gene (5 bases). Trimming removed 1 base at V and 4 bases at J, with 10 bases between. The germline gives CDR1 LGHNA, CDR2 YNFKEQ. The CDR3 is 15 residues long. The CDR3 loop is CASSQVRSGTGELFF. Written as DNA, the CDR3 is TGTGCCAGCAGCCAAGTACGAAGCGGCACCGGGGAGCTGTTTTTT.

This clonotype showed up many times. The chain has TRBV6-1 and TRBJ2-2; the D gene is possibly TRBD1 (6 bases). The germline V and J ends were trimmed by 6 bases and 4 bases, with 15 bases remaining between them. Germline V CDR1 and CDR2: MNHNS, SASEGT. The CDR3 is made up of 15 amino acids. Here the CDR3 DNA reads TGTGCCAGCAGACCGGACAGAGATATCACCGGGGAGCTGTTTTTT. Encoded protein: CASRPDRDITGELFF.

In this sample, this clonotype turned up many times. The chain is built from TRBV7-2 and TRBJ2-7, with D possibly TRBD2 on 5 matching bases. Germline V gene data show CDR1 as SGHTA and CDR2 as FQGNSA. The CDR3 totals 13 residues. The V gene lost 5 bases and the J gene lost 3 bases, with 11 bases spanning the gap. The CDR3 reads CASSTSRDYEQYF. The DNA for the CDR3 is TGTGCCAGCAGCACGAGCCGGGACTACGAGCAGTACTTC. Drawing the rest from reference TRBV7-2 and TRBJ2-7, the complete variable domain is GAGVSQSPSNKVTEKGKDVELRCDPISGHTALYWYRQSLGQGLEFLIYFQGNSAPDKSGLPSDRFSAERTGGSVSTLTIQRTQQEDSAVYLCASSTSRDYEQYFGPGTRLTVT.

The gene calls are TRBV28 and TRBJ2-3; the match to TRBD1 covers 8 bases. The CDR3 sequence is 16 residues long. CDR1 and CDR2 from the germline V gene are MDHEN and SYDVKM. Losses at the gene ends were 4 bases for V and 3 bases for J; bases not matched to a gene: 9. The CDR3: CASSSPSDRETDTQYF. CDR3 nucleotide sequence: TGTGCCAGCAGTTCCCCCTCGGACAGGGAAACAGATACGCAGTATTTT.

Only a few counts were recorded for this clonotype. The rearrangement joins TRBV20-1 to TRBJ2-5, with 11 nucleotides matching TRBD1. V lost 6 bases and J lost 2; bases outside the gene matches: 2. The germline CDR1 and CDR2 sequences are DFQATT and SNEGSKA (reference sequence). The CDR3 runs to 13 residues. CDR3 sequence reads: CSAGDRGQETQYF. The CDR3, as DNA: TGCAGTGCCGGGGACAGGGGGCAAGAGACCCAGTACTTC.

The chain recombines TRBV3-1 with TRBJ2-7, with 8 bases matching TRBD2. The CDR3 is 14 amino acids. J gave up 6 bases and V 1 base, and 5 bases lay outside the gene matches. The germline V gene has CDR1 LGHDT and CDR2 YNNKEL (reference sequence). The CDR3 reads CASSQGGGPGEQYF. CDR3 coding DNA: TGTGCCAGCAGCCAAGGCGGGGGGCCGGGCGAGCAGTACTTC.

The V and J genes are TRBV5-1 and TRBJ2-7, with TRBD2 matching over 7 bases. V was clipped by 2 bases and J by 0 bases; unmatched bases: 5. In germline, CDR1 is SGHRS, CDR2 YFSETQ. The CDR3 contains 15 residues. The CDR3: CASSFLADSSYEQYF. The DNA of the CDR3 is TGCGCCAGCAGCTTCCTAGCGGATAGCTCCTACGAGCAGTACTTC. The full variable domain, completed using reference TRBV5-1 and TRBJ2-7, is KAGVTQTPRYLIKTRGQQVTLSCSPISGHRSVSWYQQTPGQGLQFLFEYFSETQRNKGNFPGRFSGRQFSNSRSEMNVSTLELGDSALYLCASSFLADSSYEQYFGPGTRLTVT.

The chain uses TRBV2 and TRBJ2-7; 7 bases agree with TRBD2. The germline V gene has CDR1 SNHLY and CDR2 FYNNEI. Losses at the gene ends were 6 bases for V and 4 bases for J; bases not matched to a gene: 9. This CDR3 has 14 amino acids. The CDR3 sequence is CASSEERGGYEQYF. Written as DNA, the CDR3 is TGTGCCAGCAGCGAGGAGCGGGGAGGATACGAGCAGTACTTC.

V and J are TRBV5-5 and TRBJ2-7, with TRBD1 as a possible D gene (5 bases). V lost 1 base and J 12 bases, leaving 17 bases between the germline ends. CDR3 length equals 13 residues. Germline-derived CDR1 and CDR2 are SGHKS and YYEKEE (reference sequence). CDR3 residues: CASSLRKTEGAYF. The CDR3 nucleotides read TGTGCCAGCAGCTTGCGAAAGACAGAAGGTGCGTACTTC.

This clonotype was detected ten times or more. The chain combines TRBV7-9 with TRBJ2-1; D could derive from TRBD1 or TRBD2 (5 bases each). From germline, CDR1 is SEHNR and CDR2 FQNEAQ (reference sequence). The length of the CDR3 is 15 residues. Trimming took off 0 bases at V and 5 bases at J, with 11 bases between the two ends. The CDR3 is CASSLAQGVNNEQFF. The CDR3 nucleotides are TGTGCCAGCAGCTTAGCTCAGGGAGTCAACAATGAGCAGTTCTTC.